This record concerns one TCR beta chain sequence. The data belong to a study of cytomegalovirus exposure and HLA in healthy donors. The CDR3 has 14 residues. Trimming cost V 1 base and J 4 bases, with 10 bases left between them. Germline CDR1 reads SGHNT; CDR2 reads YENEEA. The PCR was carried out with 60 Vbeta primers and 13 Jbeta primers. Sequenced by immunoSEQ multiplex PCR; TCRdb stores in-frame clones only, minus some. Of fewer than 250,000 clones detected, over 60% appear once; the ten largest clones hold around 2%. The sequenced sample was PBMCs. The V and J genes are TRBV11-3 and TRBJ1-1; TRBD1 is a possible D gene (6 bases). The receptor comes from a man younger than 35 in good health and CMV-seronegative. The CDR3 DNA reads TGTGCCAGCAGCTTAGCGGACAGAACCACTGAAGCTTTCTTT. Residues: CASSLADRTTEAFF.